Listed here are 28 T cell receptor beta chains from one sample, sequenced in a study of T cell responses to AZD1222 COVID-19 vaccine. Sequencing was performed with immunoSEQ multiplex PCR; in TCRdb, only in-frame clones are kept and a portion is missing. The sample consists of about 150,000 clones, less than 95% of them appearing once. The source material was peripheral blood, sampled on day 0 of AZD1222 vaccination. The receptors here all came from an adult in good health.

The V call is TRBV10-3, the J call TRBJ1-3; possibly TRBD1 for D (5 bases). Germline loops: CDR1 ENHRY, CDR2 SYGVKD. This CDR3 is 19 amino acids long. V shed 3 bases and J shed 4 bases, with 25 bases lying between them. The CDR3 reads CAISELVAIYTGTGNTIYF. CDR3 DNA sequence: TGTGCCATCAGTGAATTGGTGGCGATCTATACAGGTACCGGAAACACCATATATTTT.

The chain joins TRBV7-9 to TRBJ2-5, with 7 nucleotides matching TRBD1. The V gene end was trimmed by 5 bases and the J gene end by 3 bases; junction bases not matched to a gene: 3. The germline V gene encodes CDR1 SEHNR and CDR2 FQNEAQ (reference sequence). The CDR3 length is 13 residues. This CDR3 is CASSVGTEETQYF. The CDR3 DNA is TGTGCCAGCAGCGTTGGGACAGAAGAGACCCAGTACTTC. The variable domain in full, completed from reference TRBV7-9 and TRBJ2-5, reads DTGVSQNPRHKITKRGQNVTFRCDPISEHNRLYWYRQTLGQGPEFLTYFQNEAQLEKSRLLSDRFSAERPKGSFSTLEIQRTEQGDSAMYLCASSVGTEETQYFGPGTRLLVL.

The V and J genes are TRBV18 and TRBJ2-7; 9 nucleotides agree with TRBD2. This CDR3 is 16 amino acids long. Trimming cost V 1 base and J 2 bases; bases outside gene matches: 6. Germline assignment: CDR1 KGHSH and CDR2 LQKENI. Written as DNA, the CDR3 is TGTGCCAGCTCACCACAGACTAGCGGAGTAACCTACGAGCAGTACTTC. It is translated as CASSPQTSGVTYEQYF.

The chain links TRBV9 to TRBJ2-7; possibly TRBD2 for D (5 bases). CDR1 is SGDLS and CDR2 is YYNGEE in the germline V gene. The CDR3 is 13 amino acids. The V end was cut by 4 bases, the J end by 2 bases, with 10 bases between. The CDR3 DNA sequence: TGTGCCAGCAGCCCACCCGGGGCCTACGAGCAGTACTTC. It specifies CASSPPGAYEQYF.

The gene calls are TRBV5-1 and TRBJ1-3; a possible D gene is TRBD1 (6 bases). This CDR3 spans 14 amino acids. V was clipped by 1 base and J by 4 bases, with 9 bases between them. Germline CDR1 is SGHRS and CDR2 is YFSETQ. CDR3 nucleotide sequence: TGCGCCAGCAGCTTGACAGGGATAGGAAACACCATATATTTT. Amino acids: CASSLTGIGNTIYF.

This chain links TRBV6-5 with TRBJ2-1; 12 bases line up with TRBD2. The CDR3 contains 15 residues. V dropped 5 bases and J dropped 9; count of bases not matched to a gene: 8. From germline, CDR1 is MNHEY and CDR2 SVGAGI. CDR3 residues: CASSLAGGRIVEQFF. The DNA for the CDR3 is TGTGCCAGCAGTCTAGCGGGAGGGCGTATTGTTGAGCAGTTCTTC.

The chain carries TRBV3-1 (or the pseudogene TRBV3-2) and TRBJ1-4, with TRBD1 matching over 10 bases. The CDR3 has 15 amino acids. Looked up from germline, CDR1 is LGHDT and CDR2 is YNNKEL (reference sequence). Trimming at V came to 5 bases and at J to 8 bases, leaving 8 bases not matched to a gene. The CDR3 sequence is CASSNRDRGREKLFF. The CDR3 region has the DNA TGTGCCAGCAGCAACCGGGACAGGGGAAGAGAAAAACTGTTTTTT.

The table lists this clone with a few counts. The chain employs TRBV5-8 and TRBJ1-5; 8 bases agree with TRBD1. The germline gives CDR1 SGHTS, CDR2 YDEGEE. There are 17 residues in the CDR3. V lost 0 bases and J lost 3; bases outside the gene matches: 8. CDR3 region: CASSLEGRTGPNQPQHF. Here the CDR3 DNA reads TGTGCCAGCAGCTTGGAAGGAAGGACAGGGCCCAATCAGCCCCAGCATTTT.

The V gene is TRBV11-2, the J gene TRBJ1-2; D ambiguous. CDR3 length equals 16 residues. Germline values: CDR1 SGHAT, CDR2 FQNNGV. Trimming removed 4 bases at V and 7 bases at J, with 22 bases between. This chain's CDR3 is CASSSISGPKASGYTF. DNA of the CDR3: TGTGCCAGCAGCTCCATTTCCGGGCCAAAAGCCAGTGGCTACACCTTC. The full variable domain, rest sourced from reference TRBV11-2 and TRBJ1-2, is EAGVAQSPRYKIIEKRQSVAFWCNPISGHATLYWYQQILGQGPKLLIQFQNNGVVDDSQLPKDRFSAERLKGVDSTLKIQPAKLEDSAVYLCASSSISGPKASGYTFGSGTRLTVV.

The chain carries TRBV11-2 and TRBJ1-4; D unclear. V was shortened by 1 base and J by 8 bases, with 8 bases between the two germline ends. The CDR3 contains 13 residues. Germline lookup yields CDR1 SGHAT and CDR2 FQNNGV. The DNA for the CDR3 is TGTGCCAGCAGCTTAGGGGCAGCGGAAAAACTGTTTTTT. This codes for CASSLGAAEKLFF. The entire variable domain, with the rest obtained from reference TRBV11-2 and TRBJ1-4, is as follows: EAGVAQSPRYKIIEKRQSVAFWCNPISGHATLYWYQQILGQGPKLLIQFQNNGVVDDSQLPKDRFSAERLKGVDSTLKIQPAKLEDSAVYLCASSLGAAEKLFFGSGTQLSVL.

The chain has TRBV6-2 or TRBV6-3 and TRBJ1-2; no clear D gene. Trimming removed 6 bases at V and 8 bases at J, with 13 bases between. Germline V CDR1 and CDR2: MNHEY, SVGEGT. The CDR3 length is 12 residues. The CDR3 spells CASSLSRQGYTF. The CDR3 bases are TGTGCCAGCAGCCTCTCCCGTCAGGGCTACACCTTC.

The V call is TRBV6-1, the J call TRBJ1-2; D perhaps matches TRBD1 (5 bases). This CDR3 comprises 18 residues. Trimming cost V 2 bases and J 4 bases, with 23 bases left between them. The germline CDR1 and CDR2 sequences are MNHNS and SASEGT. The CDR3 DNA follows: TGTGCCAGCAGTGAAACGGCAGGGATGTACATAACCGGCTATGGCTACACCTTC. This sequence encodes CASSETAGMYITGYGYTF.

The V gene is TRBV6-5, the J gene TRBJ1-5; a possible D gene is TRBD1 (6 bases). Germline V gives CDR1 MNHEY, CDR2 SVGAGI. This CDR3 region has 15 residues. V was trimmed by 5 bases and J by 0 bases, leaving 11 bases between them. The CDR3 here is CASSRTGNSNQPQHF. The CDR3 DNA reads TGTGCCAGCAGTCGAACAGGGAATAGCAATCAGCCCCAGCATTTT.

The chain carries TRBV12-5 and TRBJ2-2; possibly TRBD2 for D (5 bases). This CDR3 has 14 amino acids. CDR1 and CDR2 (germline): LGHNT, FRNRAP. The CDR3 DNA follows: TGTGGTCTGACCGGGGAACCGAACACCGGGGAGCTGTTTTTT. This sequence encodes CGLTGEPNTGELFF.

The rearrangement joins TRBV2 to TRBJ1-6, with D unresolved. Germline CDR1 SNHLY, CDR2 FYNNEI. V was cut by 5 bases and J by 4 bases, with 12 bases left in between. This CDR3 region has 15 residues. The CDR3 spells CASSRDERYNSPLHF. The DNA for the CDR3 is TGTGCCAGCAGTCGAGACGAACGATATAATTCACCCCTCCACTTT.

The chain has TRBV6-1 and TRBJ1-2; D remains ambiguous. There are 16 residues in the CDR3. V lost 2 bases and J 1 base, leaving 14 bases between the germline ends. In germline, CDR1 is MNHNS, CDR2 SASEGT. CDR3 in DNA: TGTGCCAGCAGTGAAAGGGCAACACGGATTAACTATGGCTACACCTTC. Amino acids: CASSERATRINYGYTF.

This chain joins TRBV7-2 and TRBJ2-5, with TRBD2 as a possible D gene (5 bases). The CDR3 spans 16 residues. From germline, CDR1 is SGHTA and CDR2 FQGNSA. The ends were cut back, 1 base at V and 0 bases at J, with 12 bases in the middle. The CDR3 region is CASSLGVGLNQETQYF. The CDR3 DNA sequence: TGTGCCAGCAGCTTAGGTGTCGGACTGAACCAAGAGACCCAGTACTTC.

The chain joins TRBV2 to TRBJ2-7; D remains ambiguous. The CDR3 runs 13 residues. Trimming took off 4 bases at V and 2 bases at J, with 9 bases between the two ends. Germline V gene sequence: CDR1 SNHLY, CDR2 FYNNEI. For the CDR3, the DNA is TGTGCCAGCAGTGTAACAGTGACCTACGAGCAGTACTTC. Amino acids: CASSVTVTYEQYF.

The chain has TRBV6-2 or TRBV6-3 and TRBJ1-5, with a tentative D call TRBD1 (6 bases). CDR3 size: 15 residues. The germline gives CDR1 MNHEY, CDR2 SVGEGT. With 5 bases removed from V and 2 bases from J, the gap between germline ends came to 13 bases. CDR3 amino acids: CASSDWGARNQPQHF. CDR3 sequence (DNA): TGTGCCAGCAGTGATTGGGGGGCCCGCAATCAGCCCCAGCATTTT.

V gene TRBV7-9 combines with J gene TRBJ1-4; weak D call: TRBD1 (6 bases). The V and J ends lost 5 bases and 3 bases respectively, with 16 bases between them. CDR3 size: 16 residues. The germline V gene encodes CDR1 SEHNR and CDR2 FQNEAQ (reference sequence). CDR3 amino acids: CASSNRDAAANEKLFF. CDR3 DNA: TGTGCCAGCAGCAACAGGGATGCGGCCGCTAATGAAAAACTGTTTTTT.

The rearrangement links TRBV9 to TRBJ2-3; 10 positions agree with TRBD2. Germline V CDR1 and CDR2: SGDLS, YYNGEE. The CDR3 is 16 residues long. With V trimmed by 0 bases and J by 3 bases, 4 bases remained unmatched. The CDR3: CASSVGTSGVTDTQYF. The CDR3 DNA sequence: TGTGCCAGCAGCGTAGGGACTAGCGGAGTTACAGATACGCAGTATTTT. Full variable domain (outside the CDR3, taken from reference TRBV9 and TRBJ2-3): DSGVTQTPKHLITATGQRVTLRCSPRSGDLSVYWYQQSLDQGLQFLIQYYNGEERAKGNILERFSAQQFPDLHSELNLSSLELGDSALYFCASSVGTSGVTDTQYFGPGTRLTVL.

The CDR3 protein is CASSYTSGSYNEQFF. The CDR3 coding sequence is TGTGCCAGCAGCTATACTAGCGGGAGCTACAATGAGCAGTTCTTC. J is TRBJ2-1 and V is TRBV6-4, with 11 bases identical to TRBD2. Per the germline V gene, CDR1 is MRHNA and CDR2 is SNTAGT. With V trimmed by 6 bases and J by 3 bases, 4 bases remained unmatched. The CDR3 is 15 amino acids.

The chain joins TRBV6-2 or TRBV6-3 to TRBJ2-3, with 10 bases matching TRBD2. CDR1 is MNHEY, CDR2 SVGEGT, per germline. V shed 6 bases, J shed 6 bases, and the junction held 9 bases outside the gene matches. The CDR3 contains 15 residues. CDR3 sequence (DNA): TGTGCCAGCAGCAGGACTAGCGGTCCTATGGATACGCAGTATTTT. Translated, it gives CASSRTSGPMDTQYF.

The chain joins TRBV2 to TRBJ1-1; 7 nucleotides line up with TRBD1. This CDR3 spans 14 amino acids. Germline lookup yields CDR1 SNHLY and CDR2 FYNNEI. The ends lost 5 bases at V and 5 bases at J; junction bases unmatched: 8. The CDR3 DNA reads TGTGCCAGCAGTAAGGACAGGTTTTGGACTGAAGCTTTCTTT. Translation gives CASSKDRFWTEAFF.

This chain connects TRBV16 to TRBJ2-1; no firm D call. From germline, CDR1 is KGHSY and CDR2 FQNENV. Trimming shortened V by 3 bases and J by 10 bases, and 16 bases separated the two germline ends. The length of the CDR3 is 14 residues. The CDR3 here is CASSQKLELGEQFF. The CDR3 DNA is TGTGCCAGCAGCCAGAAATTGGAACTGGGAGAGCAGTTCTTC.

As DNA, the CDR3 is TGTGCCAGCAGCCTGGCACAAAATCAGCCCCAGCATTTT. Encoded protein: CASSLAQNQPQHF. The chain couples TRBV7-3 to TRBJ1-5; D remains unclear. The CDR3 totals 13 residues. The V gene lost 5 bases and the J gene lost 4 bases, with 9 bases spanning the gap. Germline values: CDR1 SGHTA, CDR2 FQGTGA.

V and J are TRBV4-3 and TRBJ1-3; 7 nucleotides match TRBD1. Germline values: CDR1 LGHNA, CDR2 YSLEER. The V and J ends lost 4 bases and 0 bases, in that order; junction bases with no gene match: 3. CDR3 length: 15 residues. The CDR3 sequence is CASSPNRGSGNTIYF. CDR3 nucleotides: TGCGCCAGCAGCCCGAACAGGGGCTCTGGAAACACCATATATTTT.

The CDR3 spells CASSYSAGGTSGELFF. The CDR3 coding sequence is TGTGCCAGCAGTTACTCTGCGGGAGGGACTTCCGGGGAGCTGTTTTTT. This chain joins TRBV6-2 or TRBV6-3 and TRBJ2-2; 9 bases agree with TRBD2. Germline CDR1 MNHEY, CDR2 SVGEGT. This CDR3 contains 16 residues. V lost 0 bases to trimming and J lost 6 bases; unmatched junction nucleotides: 5.